The clone carrying this TCR beta chain appeared once. CDR1 WSHSY and CDR2 SAAADI come from the germline V gene. The CDR3 runs to 15 residues. Unmatched junction bases numbered 2, after V lost 3 bases and J lost 2 bases. Here immunoSEQ multiplex PCR was the method, and the copy in TCRdb shows in-frame clones only, minus some. The sample includes around 150,000 clones, roughly 94% of them seen just once. The sample comes from a study of T cell responses to AZD1222 COVID-19 vaccine. This specimen consisted of peripheral blood, obtained 28 days after the second AZD1222 dose. This sequence was found in an adult who received the AZD1222 COVID-19 vaccine. V and J are TRBV10-2 and TRBJ1-4, with 8 bases that match TRBD1. The CDR3 reads CASSEQGETNEKLFF. The CDR3 nucleotides read TGCGCCAGCAGTGAACAGGGGGAGACTAATGAAAAACTGTTTTTT.